This passage covers 23 T cell receptor beta chains from one sample sequenced in a study of cytomegalovirus exposure and HLA in healthy donors. PCR amplification relied on 60 Vbeta primers (plus 13 Jbeta primers). The data were produced by immunoSEQ multiplex PCR, yet TCRdb's version contains in-frame clones alone and is incomplete. The repertoire has about 61,000 clones, around 92% of them found once; the top ten carry over 1.2%. Sequenced input: PBMCs. These receptors originate from a man between 25 and 39 years old in good health and CMV-seropositive.

This chain links TRBV5-6 with TRBJ2-5; the match to TRBD1 covers 7 bases. The germline CDR1 and CDR2 sequences are SGHDT and YYEEEE. CDR3 length: 16 amino acids. Trimming took 5 bases from V and 2 from J; bases not matched to a gene: 12. The CDR3 sequence: CASRLLGQLIQETQYF. The CDR3 DNA reads TGTGCCAGCAGACTTCTGGGACAGCTCATTCAAGAGACCCAGTACTTC.

The chain combines TRBV11-3 with TRBJ1-2; TRBD1 agrees at 7 bases. Germline CDR1 reads SGHNT; CDR2 reads YENEEA. This CDR3 region has 14 residues. V dropped 5 bases and J dropped 4; count of bases not matched to a gene: 7. CDR3 region: CASSPTGFGYGYTF. For the CDR3, the DNA is TGTGCCAGCAGCCCGACAGGGTTTGGCTATGGCTACACCTTC.

This clone was seen just once. The genes are TRBV18 and TRBJ1-2; no firm D call. Germline CDR1 is KGHSH and CDR2 is LQKENI. This CDR3 is 13 amino acids long. Trimming took off 2 bases at V and 2 bases at J, with 6 bases between the two ends. The chain's CDR3 is CASSPGKNYGYTF. CDR3 bases: TGTGCCAGCTCACCAGGCAAAAACTATGGCTACACCTTC.

This clone has a single count. The V call is TRBV6-5, the J call TRBJ2-2; 7 bases line up with TRBD2. The V segment lost 0 bases and the J segment 0 bases; nucleotides outside the gene matches: 1. Germline CDR1 is MNHEY and CDR2 is SVGAGI. The CDR3 covers 16 residues. The CDR3 DNA reads TGTGCCAGCAGTTACTCGCTAGCGGCGAACACCGGGGAGCTGTTTTTT. Protein sequence: CASSYSLAANTGELFF.

The genes are TRBV6-6 and TRBJ1-5; TRBD1 is a possible D gene (5 bases). This CDR3 comprises 14 residues. Trimming removed 5 bases from V and 4 bases from J, with 12 bases in between. From germline, CDR1 is MNHNY and CDR2 SVGAGI (reference sequence). The CDR3 nucleotides read TGTGCCAGCAGTACGCCGACAGATAATCAGCCCCAGCATTTT. Protein product: CASSTPTDNQPQHF.

The rearrangement joins TRBV7-2 to TRBJ1-2; 7 bases are a match to TRBD1. J was trimmed by 8 bases and V by 2 bases; bases with no gene match: 5. Germline CDR1 reads SGHTA; CDR2 reads FQGNSA. This CDR3 is 13 amino acids long. The CDR3, as DNA: TGTGCCAGCAGCTTACAGGGGGAGGACGGCTACACCTTC. Its protein is CASSLQGEDGYTF.

This sequence joins TRBV5-4 and TRBJ2-7, with D possibly matching TRBD2 (6 bases). Trimming cost V 3 bases and J 4 bases, with 11 bases left between them. Germline lookup yields CDR1 SGHNT and CDR2 YYREEE (reference sequence). The CDR3 runs 13 residues. Here the CDR3 DNA reads TGTGCCAGCAGCTCTGAGGGACTTTACGAGCAGTACTTC. It codes for CASSSEGLYEQYF.

The gene calls are TRBV4-1 and TRBJ1-3; TRBD1 matches 7 bases. Trimming removed 5 bases from V and 0 bases from J; junction bases left unmatched: 7. The CDR3 consists of 16 residues. The germline V gene encodes CDR1 MGHRA and CDR2 YSYEKL. CDR3 in DNA: TGCGCCAGCAGCAAGGGACAGTTTATCTCTGGAAACACCATATATTTT. Amino acids: CASSKGQFISGNTIYF.

The V call is TRBV29-1, the J call TRBJ2-5; no reliable D call. TRBJ2-7 explains the end of the DNA better; the J call may be wrong. Germline-derived CDR1 and CDR2 are SQVTM and ANQGSEA. The CDR3 consists of 11 residues. The chain's CDR3 is CSVEEMNEQYF. CDR3 nucleotide sequence: TGCAGCGTTGAAGAAATGAACGAGCAGTACTTC.

CDR3 region: CASSSGWGGEQYF. For the CDR3, the DNA is TGTGCCAGCAGCTCGGGGTGGGGAGGCGAGCAGTACTTC. The chain links TRBV7-8 to TRBJ2-7, with TRBD2 as a possible D gene (6 bases). Trimming removed 4 bases from V and 6 bases from J, with 13 bases in between. The CDR3 contains 13 residues. Germline assignment: CDR1 SGHVS and CDR2 FQNEAQ.

V and J are TRBV9 and TRBJ2-3; TRBD2 might be the D (7 bases). CDR1 and CDR2 (germline): SGDLS, YYNGEE. V gave up 0 bases and J gave up 5 bases, with 16 bases separating them. CDR3 length: 16 residues. The CDR3 region is CASSVEGGGRGDTQYF. In DNA, the CDR3 is TGTGCCAGCAGCGTAGAGGGGGGAGGGAGAGGAGATACGCAGTATTTT. Together with reference TRBV9 and TRBJ2-3, the CDR3 gives the full variable domain: DSGVTQTPKHLITATGQRVTLRCSPRSGDLSVYWYQQSLDQGLQFLIQYYNGEERAKGNILERFSAQQFPDLHSELNLSSLELGDSALYFCASSVEGGGRGDTQYFGPGTRLTVL.

The chain joins TRBV27 to TRBJ1-2, with D tentatively TRBD1 (6 bases). The CDR3 length is 14 residues. V lost 3 bases, J lost 3 bases, and 11 bases lay in between. Germline lookup yields CDR1 MNHEY and CDR2 SMNVEV (reference sequence). The CDR3: CASSLGRGDYGYTF. The DNA for the CDR3 is TGTGCCAGCAGTTTGGGGAGGGGGGACTATGGCTACACCTTC.

V gene TRBV14 combines with J gene TRBJ2-7, with D maybe TRBD1 (5 bases). Germline assignment: CDR1 SGHDN and CDR2 FVKESK. Trimming stripped 4 bases from V and 2 bases from J, with 18 bases between. The CDR3 is 16 residues long. The CDR3 sequence: CASSRQPTGVTYEQYF. CDR3 DNA sequence: TGTGCCAGCAGCCGCCAACCCACAGGAGTTACCTACGAGCAGTACTTC.

V usage is TRBV2 and J usage is TRBJ2-3, with TRBD1 matching 9 bases. The CDR3 runs 18 residues. Germline CDR1 and CDR2: SNHLY and FYNNEI. V lost 1 base to trimming and J lost 0 bases; unmatched junction nucleotides: 8. This CDR3 reads CASSEGATGGGSTDTQYF. CDR3 DNA sequence: TGTGCCAGCAGTGAAGGGGCGACAGGGGGTGGGAGCACAGATACGCAGTATTTT.

The chain combines TRBV27 with TRBJ2-7; 8 nucleotides match TRBD2. The CDR3 has 15 residues. V shed 6 bases, J shed 3 bases, and the junction held 10 bases outside the gene matches. Germline V gene sequence: CDR1 MNHEY, CDR2 SMNVEV (reference sequence). The CDR3 DNA reads as TGTGCCAGCAGCCCCTCAGCGGGAGAGATCTACGAGCAGTACTTC. Translating gives CASSPSAGEIYEQYF.

On this clone: The sample holds other DNA sequences that translate to the same CDR3. The chain has TRBV2 and TRBJ2-5, with D maybe TRBD1 (5 bases). The CDR3 length is 13 residues. V was shortened by 9 bases and J by 2 bases, with 13 bases between the two germline ends. Per germline, CDR1 SNHLY and CDR2 FYNNEI. The CDR3 nucleotides read TGTGCCAGTCAGTCAGGGTGGCAAGAGACCCAGTACTTC. Residues: CASQSGWQETQYF.

The rearrangement links TRBV7-2 to TRBJ2-7, with 7 bases that match TRBD2. CDR1 SGHTA and CDR2 FQGNSA come from the germline V gene. V lost 1 base to trimming and J lost 1 base; unmatched junction nucleotides: 4. The CDR3 spans 15 residues. CDR3 sequence reads: CASSLEGGSSYEQYF. The CDR3 DNA is TGTGCCAGCAGCTTAGAGGGCGGGAGTTCCTACGAGCAGTACTTC.

This chain links TRBV7-8 with TRBJ1-1; D is possibly TRBD1 (6 bases). Germline V gives CDR1 SGHVS, CDR2 FQNEAQ. Trimming took off 5 bases at V and 0 bases at J, with 13 bases between the two ends. The CDR3 totals 15 residues. The CDR3 protein is CASSVQGSMNTEAFF. Written as DNA, the CDR3 is TGTGCCAGCAGCGTACAGGGAAGCATGAACACTGAAGCTTTCTTT.

This chain joins TRBV7-9 and TRBJ1-5, with D perhaps matching TRBD1 (6 bases). Germline CDR1 and CDR2: SEHNR and FQNEAQ (reference sequence). V was cut by 5 bases and J by 3 bases, with 11 bases left in between. There are 14 residues in the CDR3. CDR3: CASSKGGPNQPQHF. CDR3 DNA sequence: TGTGCCAGCAGCAAAGGGGGTCCCAATCAGCCCCAGCATTTT.

The chain joins TRBV18 to TRBJ2-6; the D is unclear. The CDR3 runs 13 residues. Trimming pared 7 bases from V and 0 bases from J, leaving 4 bases between. Germline CDR1 is KGHSH and CDR2 is LQKENI. In nucleotides, the CDR3 is TGTGCCAGCTTCAGCTCTGGGGCCAACGTCCTGACTTTC. Amino acid sequence: CASFSSGANVLTF.

This chain connects TRBV6-4 to TRBJ2-1; 12 bases agree with TRBD2. Trimming removed 6 bases from V and 7 bases from J; junction bases left unmatched: 7. Looked up from germline, CDR1 is MRHNA and CDR2 is SNTAGT. This CDR3 contains 15 residues. CDR3 nucleotide sequence: TGTGCCAGCAGAGTTCTAGCGGGAGGGAATAATGAGCAGTTCTTC. Encoded protein: CASRVLAGGNNEQFF.

The chain is built from TRBV2 and TRBJ1-1; 7 nucleotides agree with TRBD1. The junction had 10 bases not matched to a gene; V was cut back by 10 bases and J by 2 bases. CDR1 is SNHLY, CDR2 FYNNEI, per germline. CDR3 length equals 14 residues. In DNA form, the CDR3 reads TGTGCCATCCCTCACGGGACAGCTAACACTGAAGCTTTCTTT. Its translation is CAIPHGTANTEAFF.

The V call is TRBV7-9, the J call TRBJ1-1; 8 bases are a match to TRBD1. Losses at the gene ends were 5 bases for V and 5 bases for J; bases not matched to a gene: 13. Germline V gene lookup returns CDR1 SEHNR and CDR2 FQNEAQ (reference sequence). The CDR3 spans 16 residues. The chain's CDR3 is CASSRGTGDRKTEAFF. CDR3 in DNA: TGTGCCAGCAGCCGCGGGACAGGTGATAGGAAGACTGAAGCTTTCTTT.